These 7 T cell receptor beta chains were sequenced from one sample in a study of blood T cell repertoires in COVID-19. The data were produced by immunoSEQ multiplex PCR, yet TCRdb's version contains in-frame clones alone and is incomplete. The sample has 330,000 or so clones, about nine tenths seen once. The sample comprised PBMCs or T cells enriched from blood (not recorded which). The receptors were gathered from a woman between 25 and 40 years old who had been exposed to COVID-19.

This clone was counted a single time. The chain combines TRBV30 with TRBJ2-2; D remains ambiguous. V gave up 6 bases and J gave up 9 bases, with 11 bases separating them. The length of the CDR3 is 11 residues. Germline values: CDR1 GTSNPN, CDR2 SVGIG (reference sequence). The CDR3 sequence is CACQAYRELFF. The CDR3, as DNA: TGTGCCTGTCAGGCGTACCGGGAGCTGTTTTTT.

CDR3 amino acids: CASSRRLAGGYEQFF. The CDR3 DNA reads TGTGCCAGCAGCCGCAGACTAGCGGGAGGGTATGAGCAGTTCTTC. The chain carries TRBV14 and TRBJ2-1; 14 nucleotides line up with TRBD2. The CDR3 sequence is 15 residues long. The germline V gene encodes CDR1 SGHDN and CDR2 FVKESK. The ends lost 4 bases at V and 8 bases at J; junction bases unmatched: 4.

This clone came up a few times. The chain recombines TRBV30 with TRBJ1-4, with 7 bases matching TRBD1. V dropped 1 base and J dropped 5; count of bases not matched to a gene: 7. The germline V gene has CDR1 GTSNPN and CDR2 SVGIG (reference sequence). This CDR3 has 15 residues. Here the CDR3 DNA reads TGTGCCTGGAGTGCCCGACAGGGCCGAAATGAAAAACTGTTTTTT. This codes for CAWSARQGRNEKLFF.

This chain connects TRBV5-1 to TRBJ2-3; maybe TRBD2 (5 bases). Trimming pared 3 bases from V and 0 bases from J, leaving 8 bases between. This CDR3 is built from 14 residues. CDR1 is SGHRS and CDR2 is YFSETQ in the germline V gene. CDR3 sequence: CASSSRTSTDTQYF. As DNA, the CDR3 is TGCGCCAGCAGCTCCAGGACTAGCACAGATACGCAGTATTTT. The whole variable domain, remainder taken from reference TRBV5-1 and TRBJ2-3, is KAGVTQTPRYLIKTRGQQVTLSCSPISGHRSVSWYQQTPGQGLQFLFEYFSETQRNKGNFPGRFSGRQFSNSRSEMNVSTLELGDSALYLCASSSRTSTDTQYFGPGTRLTVL.

CDR3 nucleotides: TGCGCCAGCAGCGCAGGGGGAGCCTATGGCTACACCTTC. Translation: CASSAGGAYGYTF. The chain couples TRBV5-1 to TRBJ1-2; 7 bases agree with TRBD1. The junction had 4 bases not matched to a gene; V was cut back by 4 bases and J by 4 bases. This CDR3 region has 13 residues. Germline V gene data show CDR1 as SGHRS and CDR2 as YFSETQ.

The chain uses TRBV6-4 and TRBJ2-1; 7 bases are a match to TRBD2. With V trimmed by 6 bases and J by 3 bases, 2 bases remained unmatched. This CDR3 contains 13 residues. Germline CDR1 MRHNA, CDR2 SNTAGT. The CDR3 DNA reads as TGTGCCAGCAGCGCGGGAGACTACAATGAGCAGTTCTTC. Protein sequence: CASSAGDYNEQFF.

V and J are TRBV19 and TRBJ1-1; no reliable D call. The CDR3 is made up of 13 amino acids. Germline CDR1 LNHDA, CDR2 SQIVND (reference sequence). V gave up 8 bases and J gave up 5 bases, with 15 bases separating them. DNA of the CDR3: TGTGCCAGTGAGGTGGGCCCGGGGACTGAAGCTTTCTTT. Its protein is CASEVGPGTEAFF.